The clone carrying this T cell receptor beta chain was found a few times. The antigen remains unidentified. The data belong to a study of CD8 T cells in ankylosing spondylitis. In TCRdb, the 5' RACE reads were re-called with MiXCR into one record per CDR3 protein. The data contain almost 250,000 distinct CDR3 sequences, 32% of them singletons. Study-wide results and caveats: In reactive arthritis synovial fluid and blood, some motif variants had been reported before.

Germline V gene lookup returns CDR1 SGHDT and CDR2 YYEEEE. This CDR3 spans 12 amino acids. V shed 4 bases and J 10 bases; nucleotides not matched to a gene: 3. The J gene is TRBJ2-1, the V gene TRBV5-6, with 9 bases that match TRBD2. This sequence was found in a male donor with ankylosing spondylitis or in good health (not recorded which). Material: blood, either unsorted or a sorted T cell fraction (not recorded which). The DNA of the CDR3 is TGTGCCAGCAGCGGGACTAGCAACGAGCAGTTCTTC. Its protein is CASSGTSNEQFF.